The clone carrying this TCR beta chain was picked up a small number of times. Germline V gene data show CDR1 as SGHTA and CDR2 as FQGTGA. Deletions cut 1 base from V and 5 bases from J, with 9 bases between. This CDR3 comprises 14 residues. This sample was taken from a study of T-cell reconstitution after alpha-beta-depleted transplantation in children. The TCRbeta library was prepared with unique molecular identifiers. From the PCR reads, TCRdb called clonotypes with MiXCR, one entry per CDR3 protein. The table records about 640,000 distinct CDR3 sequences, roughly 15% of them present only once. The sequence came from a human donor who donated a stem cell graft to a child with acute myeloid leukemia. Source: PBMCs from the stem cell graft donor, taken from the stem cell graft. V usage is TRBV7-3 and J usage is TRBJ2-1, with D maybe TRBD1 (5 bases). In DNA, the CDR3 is TGTGCCAGCAGCTTAAAGGGGTCAGACAATGAGCAGTTCTTC. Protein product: CASSLKGSDNEQFF.